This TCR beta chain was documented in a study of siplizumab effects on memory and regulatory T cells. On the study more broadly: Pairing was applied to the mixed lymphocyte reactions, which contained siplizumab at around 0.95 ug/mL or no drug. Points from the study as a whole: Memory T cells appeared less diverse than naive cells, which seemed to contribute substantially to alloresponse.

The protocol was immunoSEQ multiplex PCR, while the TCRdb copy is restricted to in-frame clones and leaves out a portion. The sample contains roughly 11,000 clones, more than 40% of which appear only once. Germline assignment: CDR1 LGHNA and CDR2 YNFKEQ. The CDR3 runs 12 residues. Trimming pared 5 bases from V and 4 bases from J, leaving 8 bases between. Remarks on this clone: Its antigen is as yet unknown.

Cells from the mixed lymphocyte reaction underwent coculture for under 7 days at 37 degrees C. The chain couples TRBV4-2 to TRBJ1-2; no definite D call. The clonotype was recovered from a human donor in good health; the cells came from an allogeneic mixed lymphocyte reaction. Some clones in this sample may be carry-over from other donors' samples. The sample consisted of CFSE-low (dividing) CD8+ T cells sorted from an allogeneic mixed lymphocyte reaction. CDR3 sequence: CASSYYTYGYTF. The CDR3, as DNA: TGTGCCAGCAGCTACTACACCTATGGCTACACCTTC.